Included here is one TCR beta chain sequence, with context. Its cognate antigen is unknown. From germline, CDR1 is SGHRS and CDR2 YFSETQ. The ends lost 2 bases at V and 6 bases at J; junction bases unmatched: 4. The CDR3 loop spans 13 amino acids. Graves' hyperthyroidism showing no ophthalmopathy progression within 18 months was considered stable. The data originate from a study of T cells in Graves' hyperthyroidism and ophthalmopathy. Amplification of TCR beta CDR3 regions was performed using RNA transcripts as template. During a first-round RT-PCR of the TCR CDR3, the HTBI primer set was used. TCRdb reprocessed the multiplex PCR reads via MiXCR and lists one record per CDR3 protein. This table has some 620,000 distinct CDR3 sequences, 15% to 20% appearing once. Study-level results: A model of 13 V-J features distinguished ophthalmopathy from stable hyperthyroidism.

The chain is built from TRBV5-1 and TRBJ1-1, with TRBD1 matching 7 bases. The origin of this receptor is a woman aged 30 to 39 with Graves' hyperthyroidism. What was sequenced was blood. The DNA for the CDR3 is TGCGCCAGCAGCTTAAAGACAGGGCCTGAAGCTTTCTTT. Protein: CASSLKTGPEAFF.